The 12 T cell receptor beta chains listed next were all sequenced from one sample in a study of blood T cell repertoires in COVID-19 (dated by TCRdb to about 2020). Libraries came from the immunoSEQ multiplex PCR assay. The table comes from immuneACCESS by way of TCRdb, which keeps in-frame sequences with V and J called. Part of the clones is missing from these tables; in studies checked, under half for an unresolved V gene and the rest for unknown reasons. Recorded for this sample are about 330,000 clones; about nine tenths of them occurred a single time. Of the sample, 8.5% to 12% falls within the top ten clones. Sequencing was done on a sample of PBMCs or T cells enriched from blood (not recorded which). These receptors came from a woman younger than 35 who had recovered from COVID-19.

This clone was observed once. V is TRBV6-6 and J is TRBJ2-7; 8 bases are shared with TRBD1. From germline, CDR1 is MNHNY and CDR2 SVGAGI (reference sequence). The trim removed 3 bases at V and 1 base at J, leaving 8 bases unmatched. CDR3 length: 16 amino acids. The CDR3 spells CASSYPGQARSYEQYF. As DNA, the CDR3 is TGTGCCAGCAGTTATCCGGGACAGGCTAGATCCTACGAGCAGTACTTC.

This chain uses TRBV29-1 with TRBJ1-4; D might be TRBD1 (5 bases). Per germline, CDR1 SQVTM and CDR2 ANQGSEA. Trimming stripped 7 bases from V and 12 bases from J, with 12 bases between. This CDR3 spans 10 amino acids. The CDR3 nucleotides are TGCAGCGCATGGAGGGGAGAACTGTTTTTT. Translation: CSAWRGELFF.

The chain joins TRBV4-1 to TRBJ1-4; no clear D gene. V was cut by 4 bases and J by 8 bases, with 14 bases left in between. Germline V gives CDR1 MGHRA, CDR2 YSYEKL. This CDR3 region has 14 residues. The CDR3 here is CASSRWVSREKLFF. The DNA for the CDR3 is TGCGCCAGCAGCCGTTGGGTTTCTAGGGAAAAACTGTTTTTT.

The genes are TRBV5-1 and TRBJ2-7, with 10 bases aligning to TRBD2. Germline trimming cut 4 bases from V and 2 bases from J; bases unmatched to any gene: 3. The CDR3 sequence is 14 residues long. Germline V gene data show CDR1 as SGHRS and CDR2 as YFSETQ. CDR3 region: CASSPGLATYEQYF. The CDR3 region has the DNA TGCGCCAGCAGCCCGGGACTAGCGACCTACGAGCAGTACTTC.

This clone was picked up one time. The chain recombines TRBV9 with TRBJ1-2; no firm D call. V shed 4 bases and J shed 4 bases, with 11 bases lying between them. Germline-derived CDR1 and CDR2 are SGDLS and YYNGEE. The CDR3 is 13 amino acids. The CDR3 spells CASSSVGLYGYTF. The CDR3 nucleotides read TGTGCCAGCAGCTCCGTGGGCCTCTATGGCTACACCTTC.

This clone appeared a single time. The rearrangement links TRBV18 to TRBJ1-2, with D possibly being TRBD1 (5 bases). Germline CDR1 KGHSH, CDR2 LQKENI. V was cut by 3 bases and J by 4 bases, with 9 bases left in between. CDR3 size: 13 residues. CDR3: CASSPQGLYGYTF. The CDR3 coding sequence is TGTGCCAGCTCACCCCAGGGCCTCTATGGCTACACCTTC.

This rearrangement joins TRBV28 to TRBJ1-2; weak D call: TRBD1 (6 bases). The CDR3 is 18 residues long. Germline V lookup: CDR1 MDHEN, CDR2 SYDVKM. The germline V and J ends were trimmed by 1 base and 2 bases, with 20 bases remaining between them. In DNA, the CDR3 is TGTGCCAGCAGTTTATCTCTTGGCAGGGGCTCAAAAAACTATGGCTACACCTTC. It codes for CASSLSLGRGSKNYGYTF.

The table lists this clone with a count of one. The J gene is TRBJ1-2, the V gene TRBV6-5; D call uncertain. In germline, CDR1 is MNHEY, CDR2 SVGAGI. Trimming took 2 bases from V and 8 from J, leaving 18 bases between them. The CDR3 has 15 amino acids. DNA for the CDR3: TGTGCCAGCAGTTACCTCCTGATGACCATGGAGGGCTACACCTTC. Its translation is CASSYLLMTMEGYTF.

V is TRBV25-1 and J is TRBJ1-2; the D gene is possibly TRBD1 (5 bases). V was cut by 1 base and J by 4 bases, with 7 bases left in between. This CDR3 has 13 amino acids. Germline values: CDR1 MGHDK, CDR2 SYGVNS. The CDR3 here is CASSESGGYGYTF. The CDR3 region has the DNA TGTGCCAGCAGTGAATCGGGGGGCTATGGCTACACCTTC.

This chain uses TRBV12-3 or TRBV12-4 with TRBJ1-2; 7 bases agree with TRBD1. Losses at the gene ends were 9 bases for V and 7 bases for J; bases not matched to a gene: 5. This CDR3 region has 11 residues. CDR3 sequence: CASKRGLGYTF. The CDR3, as DNA: TGTGCCAGTAAGAGGGGGCTTGGCTACACCTTC.

This clone was seen more than once but under ten times. The CDR3 DNA reads as TGTGCCAGCAGTTCAGGCAGATCGAGTCTTTGGTTCTTC. Protein: CASSSGRSSLWFF. This chain uses TRBV27 with TRBJ2-1; D call uncertain. Between the trimmed V and J ends, which lost 4 bases and 15 bases, there was a span of 19 bases. The germline CDR1 and CDR2 sequences are MNHEY and SMNVEV (reference sequence). The CDR3 sequence is 13 residues long.

The chain joins TRBV5-6 to TRBJ2-3; 7 bases match TRBD2. Germline CDR1 and CDR2: SGHDT and YYEEEE. The CDR3 spans 13 residues. The V and J ends lost 5 bases and 3 bases, in that order; junction bases with no gene match: 3. The CDR3 DNA follows: TGTGCCAGCAGGGACGGGGGGACAGATACGCAGTATTTT. Amino acids: CASRDGGTDTQYF.